One T cell receptor beta chain is described in this entry. Its antigen is currently unknown. This entry belongs to a study of vaccination effects on CD4 cells after COVID-19. Clones were read by immunoSEQ multiplex PCR, and TCRdb kept only the in-frame ones, dropping some. The table has tens of thousands of clones, more than 60% seen once. The V and J ends lost 0 bases and 7 bases respectively, with 15 bases between them. Germline assignment: CDR1 SGHAT and CDR2 FQNNGV. The CDR3 is 15 amino acids. Prior to sequencing, the ViraFEST assay stimulated PBMC with viral peptide pools, which expanded the antigen-specific CD4+ T cells. The culture ran for roughly 10 days before CD4+ T cells were isolated. Nobody among the vaccine recipients had prior SARS-CoV-2 infection (nucleocapsid antibodies were negative). Days 3 and 7 saw half the medium replaced with IL-2 medium.

The chain has TRBV11-2 and TRBJ1-2; maybe TRBD1 (5 bases). This clonotype was sampled from a human donor who received a COVID-19 vaccine. Source: CD4+ T cells from PBMCs cultured with HCoV-OC43 spike peptides, taken before COVID-19 vaccination. Regarding subset: HCoV-OC43 spike overlapping peptide pool stimulation. CDR3 protein: CASSLESGPRGGYTF. CDR3 nucleotides: TGTGCCAGCAGCTTAGAGTCAGGCCCTAGGGGTGGCTACACCTTC.